This paragraph reports one T cell receptor (beta chain). This specimen comes from a study of cytomegalovirus exposure and HLA in healthy donors. The PCR contained 60 Vbeta and 13 Jbeta primers. Method: immunoSEQ multiplex PCR; TCRdb's copy keeps in-frame clones and lacks some. The sample has 150,000 to 200,000 clones, more than 75% seen once. The TCR originated in a woman aged 18-29 years in good health and CMV-seronegative. The specimen was PBMCs.

The chain's CDR3 is CASSWTRDTGELFF. CDR3 bases: TGTGCCAGCAGCTGGACTAGAGATACCGGGGAGCTGTTTTTT. The V and J genes are TRBV5-6 and TRBJ2-2, with 7 bases identical to TRBD2. This CDR3 is 14 amino acids long. With V trimmed by 3 bases and J by 5 bases, 4 bases remained unmatched. CDR1 is SGHDT, CDR2 YYEEEE, per germline.